Below, 23 T cell receptor beta chains from the same sample are listed, as sequenced in a study of vaccination and CD4 T cells after COVID-19. These receptors have no known antigen. The study sequenced cultured CD4+ T cell DNA using the Oncomine TCR Beta short-read assay. TCRdb passed the PCR reads through MiXCR, listing each CDR3 protein once. The sample yields more than 15,000 distinct CDR3 sequences, around three quarters seen once. The sample's treatment: 10-day PBMC culture with coronavirus spike peptide pools or control peptides (ViraFEST assay). The sequenced sample was CD4+ T cells from blood, cultured in vitro. These receptors all come from a human donor who had recovered from COVID-19.

V is TRBV7-2 and J is TRBJ2-5; D is unclear. Germline CDR1 and CDR2: SGHTA and FQGNSA. The CDR3 extends over 14 amino acids. With 0 bases removed from V and 2 bases from J, the gap between germline ends came to 7 bases. CDR3 amino acids: CASSLAGRQETQYF. Here the CDR3 DNA reads TGTGCCAGCAGCTTAGCTGGGCGGCAAGAGACCCAGTACTTC.

In regard to this clonotype: At one end, the junction sequence differs from germline, possibly due to a read error. The chain is built from TRBV20-1 and TRBJ1-5, with TRBD1 matching over 7 bases. Germline V CDR1 and CDR2: DFQATT, SNEGSKA (reference sequence). The CDR3 extends over 14 amino acids. In nucleotides, the CDR3 is TGCGGTGCCACCCGACAGGGAAGCAATCAGCCCCAGCATTTT. Translating gives CGATRQGSNQPQHF.

This sequence joins TRBV21-1 and TRBJ2-1; the D call in the table, TRBD2, was not verified against the DNA. TRBV21-1 is labeled a pseudogene. The CDR3 is 13 residues long. CDR3 sequence: CASSTGLYNEQFF. The CDR3 bases are TGTGCCAGCAGCACCGGACTGTACAATGAGCAGTTCTTC.

The chain uses TRBV29-1 and TRBJ1-2; tentative D call: TRBD1 (5 bases). V lost 1 base, J lost 5 bases, and 8 bases lay in between. This CDR3 has 12 amino acids. The germline CDR1 and CDR2 sequences are SQVTM and ANQGSEA. CDR3 sequence: CSVEGTPYGYTF. CDR3 DNA: TGCAGCGTTGAAGGGACACCTTATGGCTACACCTTC.

The gene calls are TRBV6-5 and TRBJ1-2, with D unresolved. CDR1 and CDR2 from the germline V gene are MNHEY and SVGAGI. Between the trimmed V and J ends, which lost 2 bases and 3 bases, there was a span of 10 bases. This CDR3 is built from 14 residues. The CDR3 sequence is CASSYGPRYYGYTF. The DNA for the CDR3 is TGTGCCAGCAGTTACGGGCCGAGGTACTATGGCTACACCTTC.

The chain employs TRBV6-1 and TRBJ2-3, with a weak D call TRBD1 (6 bases). CDR3 length: 16 residues. Germline CDR1 and CDR2: MNHNS and SASEGT. Trimming removed 5 bases at V and 2 bases at J, with 17 bases between. Written as DNA, the CDR3 is TGTGCCAGCAGTACACAGGGTTATCCCTTCACAGATACGCAGTATTTT. Amino acid sequence: CASSTQGYPFTDTQYF.

The chain has TRBV29-1 and TRBJ1-2; possible D gene TRBD1, 5 bases. Germline V gives CDR1 SQVTM, CDR2 ANQGSEA. The CDR3 has 11 amino acids. CDR3 coding DNA: TGCATCGGGGCAGGGAACTATGGCTACACCTTC. Encoded protein: CIGAGNYGYTF.

This chain uses TRBV28 with TRBJ1-5, with 7 nucleotides matching TRBD1. This CDR3 contains 13 residues. Germline V lookup: CDR1 MDHEN, CDR2 SYDVKM. CDR3 DNA: TGTGCTCTAGGGGGCGCGAGCAATCAGCCCCAGCATTTT. Translation: CALGGASNQPQHF.

The chain recombines TRBV5-8 with TRBJ2-7; TRBD2 aligns across 11 bases. Losses at the gene ends were 2 bases for V and 4 bases for J; bases not matched to a gene: 11. Germline V gives CDR1 SGHTS, CDR2 YDEGEE. This CDR3 is 17 amino acids long. The CDR3 DNA sequence: TGTGCCAGCAGCTTAGGGGGGCTAGCGGGAGGCCGGTACGAGCAGTACTTC. It translates to CASSLGGLAGGRYEQYF.

J is TRBJ1-2 and V is TRBV7-9, with D unclear. Germline V gives CDR1 SEHNR, CDR2 FQNEAQ (reference sequence). V lost 0 bases and J lost 8, with 13 bases in between. CDR3 length: 14 residues. CDR3 loop: CASSLAEGRRGYTF. For the CDR3, the DNA is TGTGCCAGCAGCTTAGCTGAAGGGCGGCGGGGCTACACCTTC.

V and J are TRBV2 and TRBJ1-6; maybe TRBD1 (6 bases). The CDR3 is 13 residues long. V was trimmed by 7 bases and J by 8 bases, leaving 12 bases between them. Germline CDR1 reads SNHLY; CDR2 reads FYNNEI. The CDR3 region has the DNA TGTGCCAGCAAGTACAGGGCGGATTCACCCCTCCACTTT. Residues: CASKYRADSPLHF.

V is TRBV6-5 and J is TRBJ1-1; weak D call: TRBD1 (5 bases). The ends were cut back, 1 base at V and 4 bases at J, with 7 bases in the middle. The CDR3 loop spans 13 amino acids. Germline V lookup: CDR1 MNHEY, CDR2 SVGAGI. The CDR3 nucleotides read TGTGCCAGCAGTTACTGGGGCGGCACTGAAGCTTTCTTT. Amino acid sequence: CASSYWGGTEAFF.

V gene TRBV20-1 combines with J gene TRBJ2-7, with 8 bases that match TRBD2. This CDR3 spans 13 amino acids. Losses at the gene ends were 4 bases for V and 4 bases for J; bases not matched to a gene: 6. Germline assignment: CDR1 DFQATT and CDR2 SNEGSKA (reference sequence). This CDR3 reads CSAMTGRAYEQYF. The CDR3 DNA is TGCAGTGCTATGACCGGGAGGGCTTACGAGCAGTACTTC.

V usage is TRBV7-2 and J usage is TRBJ2-5; D perhaps matches TRBD2 (5 bases). V lost 5 bases, J lost 3 bases, and 16 bases lay in between. CDR3 length: 15 residues. Germline V lookup: CDR1 SGHTA, CDR2 FQGNSA. The CDR3 sequence: CASSPGWGEEETQYF. Here the CDR3 DNA reads TGTGCCAGCAGCCCCGGTTGGGGAGAAGAAGAGACCCAGTACTTC. The variable domain in full, completed from reference TRBV7-2 and TRBJ2-5, reads GAGVSQSPSNKVTEKGKDVELRCDPISGHTALYWYRQSLGQGLEFLIYFQGNSAPDKSGLPSDRFSAERTGGSVSTLTIQRTQQEDSAVYLCASSPGWGEEETQYFGPGTRLLVL.

The genes are TRBV10-1 and TRBJ2-2; D gene ambiguous. The V gene lost 9 bases and the J gene lost 0 bases, with 8 bases spanning the gap. Germline V gene data show CDR1 as WNHNN and CDR2 as SYGVQD (reference sequence). The CDR3 covers 13 residues. CDR3 amino acids: CASRQSNTGELFF. The CDR3 DNA sequence: TGCGCCAGTCGGCAGTCGAACACCGGGGAGCTGTTTTTT.

The chain combines TRBV6-1 with TRBJ2-6; 8 positions match TRBD2. In germline, CDR1 is MNHNS, CDR2 SASEGT. Unmatched junction bases numbered 3, after V lost 4 bases and J lost 4 bases. The CDR3 loop spans 15 amino acids. The CDR3 DNA follows: TGTGCCAGCAGTGCGGGGGGGGGAGGGGCCAACGTCCTGACTTTC. This codes for CASSAGGGGANVLTF.

V gene TRBV6-5 combines with J gene TRBJ1-5; the D gene is possibly TRBD1 (5 bases). V gave up 2 bases and J gave up 2 bases, with 7 bases separating them. The CDR3 runs to 14 residues. The germline gives CDR1 MNHEY, CDR2 SVGAGI. In DNA form, the CDR3 reads TGTGCCAGCAGTTACCGGGACGGCAATCAGCCCCAGCATTTT. The encoded protein is CASSYRDGNQPQHF.

The chain links TRBV5-6 to TRBJ2-7; 9 nucleotides align to TRBD1. CDR3 size: 16 residues. The germline V gene has CDR1 SGHDT and CDR2 YYEEEE. Trimming took 4 bases from V and 3 from J; bases not matched to a gene: 11. The CDR3 DNA reads TGTGCCAGCAGCACCGACAGGGGGGAAATTCTCTACGAGCAGTACTTC. This gives the protein CASSTDRGEILYEQYF.

Here the CDR3 reads CASCRGLSGELFF. In DNA, the CDR3 is TGTGCCAGCTGTCGGGGTTTGTCCGGGGAGCTGTTTTTT. The chain couples TRBV25-1 to TRBJ2-2, with D maybe TRBD2 (5 bases). V shed 8 bases and J shed 6 bases, with 13 bases lying between them. The CDR3 spans 13 residues. The germline V gene has CDR1 MGHDK and CDR2 SYGVNS. Using reference TRBV25-1 and TRBJ2-2 for the parts outside the CDR3, the full variable domain is EADIYQTPRYLVIGTGKKITLECSQTMGHDKMYWYQQDPGMELHLIHYSYGVNSTEKGDLSSESTVSRIRTEHFPLTLESARPSHTSQYLCASCRGLSGELFFGEGSRLTVL.

V and J are TRBV15 and TRBJ1-6; maybe TRBD1 (5 bases). This CDR3 comprises 15 residues. Germline values: CDR1 LNHNV, CDR2 YYDKDF (reference sequence). V was pared by 6 bases and J by 4 bases, with 13 bases between. CDR3 amino acids: CATSRDSYYNSPLHF. Written as DNA, the CDR3 is TGTGCCACCAGTCGGGACTCCTATTATAATTCACCCCTCCACTTT.

The chain couples TRBV20-1 to TRBJ1-2; D gene ambiguous. Trimming left V 1 base short and J 4 bases short, with 1 base between. This CDR3 has 10 amino acids. Per germline, CDR1 DFQATT and CDR2 SNEGSKA (reference sequence). The CDR3 DNA reads as TGCAGTGCTAGAGCCTATGGCTACACCTTC. It yields the protein CSARAYGYTF.

In its sample, this clonotype ranks as large (0.1 to 1%). The rearrangement uses TRBV7-2 and TRBJ1-1, with 7 bases aligning to TRBD1. The V gene's germline CDR1 is SGHTA and CDR2 FQGNSA. The CDR3 sequence is 14 residues long. Trimming at V came to 5 bases and at J to 6 bases, leaving 9 bases not matched to a gene. CDR3 DNA: TGTGCCAGCAGCACCTACGACAGGGCCCCTGAAGCTTTCTTT. It is translated as CASSTYDRAPEAFF.

The V call is TRBV20-1, the J call TRBJ1-2, with D possibly being TRBD1 (5 bases). Trimming removed 5 bases from V and 4 bases from J, with 17 bases in between. Germline V gene data show CDR1 as DFQATT and CDR2 as SNEGSKA (reference sequence). The CDR3 length is 14 residues. The CDR3 protein is CSAQVLGESYGYTF. CDR3 DNA: TGCAGTGCTCAAGTATTGGGGGAGAGCTATGGCTACACCTTC.